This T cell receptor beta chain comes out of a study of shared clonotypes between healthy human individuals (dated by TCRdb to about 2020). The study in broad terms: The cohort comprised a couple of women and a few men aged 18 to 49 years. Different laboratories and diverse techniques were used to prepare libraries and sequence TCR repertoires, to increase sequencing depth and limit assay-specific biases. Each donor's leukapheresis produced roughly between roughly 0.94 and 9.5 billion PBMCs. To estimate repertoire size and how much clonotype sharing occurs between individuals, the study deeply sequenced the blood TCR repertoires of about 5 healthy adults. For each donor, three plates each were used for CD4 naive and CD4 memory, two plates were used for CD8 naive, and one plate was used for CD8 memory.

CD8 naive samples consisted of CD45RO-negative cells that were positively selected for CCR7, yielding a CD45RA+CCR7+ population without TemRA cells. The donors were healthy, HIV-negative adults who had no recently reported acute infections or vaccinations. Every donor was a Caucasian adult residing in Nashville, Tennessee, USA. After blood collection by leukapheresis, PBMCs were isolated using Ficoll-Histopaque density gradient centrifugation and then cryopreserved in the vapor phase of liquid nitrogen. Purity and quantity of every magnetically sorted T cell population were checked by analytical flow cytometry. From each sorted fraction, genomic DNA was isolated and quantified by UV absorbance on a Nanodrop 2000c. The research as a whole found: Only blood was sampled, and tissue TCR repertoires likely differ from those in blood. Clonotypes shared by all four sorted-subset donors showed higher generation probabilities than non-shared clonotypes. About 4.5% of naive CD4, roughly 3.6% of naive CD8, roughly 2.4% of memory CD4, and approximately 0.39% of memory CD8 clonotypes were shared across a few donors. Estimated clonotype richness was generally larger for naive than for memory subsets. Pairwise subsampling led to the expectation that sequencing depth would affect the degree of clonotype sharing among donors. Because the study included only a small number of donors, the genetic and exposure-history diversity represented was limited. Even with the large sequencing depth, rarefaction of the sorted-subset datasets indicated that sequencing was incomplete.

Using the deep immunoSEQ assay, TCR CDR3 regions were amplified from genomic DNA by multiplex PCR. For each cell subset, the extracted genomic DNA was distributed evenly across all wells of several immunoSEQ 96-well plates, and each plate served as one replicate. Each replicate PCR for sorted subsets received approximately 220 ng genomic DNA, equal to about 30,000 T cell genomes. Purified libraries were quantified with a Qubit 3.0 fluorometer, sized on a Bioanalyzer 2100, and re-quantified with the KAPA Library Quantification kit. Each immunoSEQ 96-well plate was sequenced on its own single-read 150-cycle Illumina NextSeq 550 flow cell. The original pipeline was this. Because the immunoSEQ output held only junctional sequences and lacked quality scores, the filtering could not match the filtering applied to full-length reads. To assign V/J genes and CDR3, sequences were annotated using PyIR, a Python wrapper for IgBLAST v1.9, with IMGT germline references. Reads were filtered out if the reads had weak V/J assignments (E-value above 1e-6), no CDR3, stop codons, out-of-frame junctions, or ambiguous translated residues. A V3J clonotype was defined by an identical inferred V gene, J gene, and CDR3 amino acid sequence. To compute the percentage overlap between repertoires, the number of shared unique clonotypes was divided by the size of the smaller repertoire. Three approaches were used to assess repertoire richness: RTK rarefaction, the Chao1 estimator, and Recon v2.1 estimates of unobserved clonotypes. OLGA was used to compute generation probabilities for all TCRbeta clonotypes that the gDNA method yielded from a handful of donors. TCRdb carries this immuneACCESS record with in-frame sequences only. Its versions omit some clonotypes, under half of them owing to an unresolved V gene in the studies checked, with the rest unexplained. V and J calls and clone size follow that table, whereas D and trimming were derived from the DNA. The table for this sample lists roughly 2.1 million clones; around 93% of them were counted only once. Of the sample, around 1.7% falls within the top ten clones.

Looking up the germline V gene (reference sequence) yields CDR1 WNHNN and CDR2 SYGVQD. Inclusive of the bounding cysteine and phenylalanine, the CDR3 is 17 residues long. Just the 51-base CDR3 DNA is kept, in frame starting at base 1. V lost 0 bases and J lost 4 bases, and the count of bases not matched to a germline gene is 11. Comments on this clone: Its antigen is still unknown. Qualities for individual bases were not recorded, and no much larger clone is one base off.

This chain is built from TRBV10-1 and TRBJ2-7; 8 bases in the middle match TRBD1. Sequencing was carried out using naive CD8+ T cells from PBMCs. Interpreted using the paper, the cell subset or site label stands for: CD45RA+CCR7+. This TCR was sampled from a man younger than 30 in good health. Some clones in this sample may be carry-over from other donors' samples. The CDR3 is CASSESTSGTGEYEQYF. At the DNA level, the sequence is TGCGCCAGCAGTGAGTCAACCTCCGGGACAGGAGAATACGAGCAGTACTTC.